These T cell receptor beta chains were read from a single sample in a study of blood T cell repertoires in COVID-19. Data came from immunoSEQ multiplex PCR; TCRdb stores just in-frame clones and leaves some out. The data show some 430,000 clones, with around 91% seen just once and about 0.6% held by the top ten. Sequenced: PBMCs or T cells enriched from blood (not recorded which). The receptors stem from a man aged 18 to 30 who had recovered from COVID-19. Both conserved end residues are part of each CDR3. The D gene is left open where the match is weak. Size is omitted from some rows. Given values are once, few, many or a class for expanded clones.

J: TRBJ1-4
V: TRBV19
D: .
size: .
CDR3: CASAWKHHIFWRGKLAPRRELFF
DNA: .

J: TRBJ1-6
V: TRBV7-9
D: .
size: once
CDR3: CASSLARPGEFVSPLHF
DNA: TGTGCCAGCAGCTTAGCGCGTCCAGGGGAGTTCGTCTCACCCCTCCACTTT

J: TRBJ2-7
V: TRBV29-1
D: .
size: .
CDR3: CSVVATPNGEQYF
DNA: TGCAGCGTTGTCGCGACACCAAACGGCGAGCAGTACTTC

J: TRBJ1-4
V: TRBV6-4
D: .
size: .
CDR3: CASSDKCYQRCYEKLFF
DNA: TGTGCCAGCAGTGATAAGTGTTACCAGCGTTGCTATGAAAAACTGTTTTTT

J: TRBJ2-5
V: TRBV5-1
D: TRBD2
size: .
CDR3: CASSLDTSGIQETQYF
DNA: TGCGCCAGCAGCTTGGACACTAGCGGGATACAAGAGACCCAGTACTTC

J: TRBJ2-5
V: TRBV10-1
D: TRBD1
size: .
CDR3: CASNLGQGAFPIVETQYF
DNA: TGCGCCAGCAACCTCGGCCAGGGGGCATTCCCAATAGTGGAGACCCAGTACTTC

J: TRBJ1-6
V: TRBV7-9
D: TRBD1
size: .
CDR3: CASSPDRGGSPLHF
DNA: TGTGCCAGCAGCCCCGACAGGGGCGGTTCACCCCTCCACTTT

J: TRBJ2-6
V: TRBV23-1
D: TRBD1
size: .
CDR3: CASRWTGGSSGANVLTF
DNA: TGCGCCAGCAGATGGACAGGGGGCAGCTCTGGGGCCAACGTCCTGACTTTC

J: TRBJ2-5
V: TRBV30
D: TRBD2
size: .
CDR3: CAWSPGLAGVSGETQYF
DNA: TGTGCCTGGAGTCCAGGACTAGCGGGAGTTTCAGGGGAGACCCAGTACTTC

J: TRBJ2-7
V: TRBV27
D: TRBD1
size: .
CDR3: CASSMGQGPASYEQYF
DNA: TGTGCCAGCAGTATGGGACAGGGGCCAGCGTCCTACGAGCAGTACTTC

J: TRBJ2-1
V: TRBV19
D: .
size: .
CDR3: CASSFNDNEQFF
DNA: TGTGCCAGTAGTTTCAATGACAATGAGCAGTTCTTC

J: TRBJ1-1
V: TRBV3-1/TRBV3-2
D: .
size: .
CDR3: CAAGRPRAEAFF
DNA: TGTGCCGCCGGGCGGCCGAGGGCTGAAGCTTTCTTT

J: TRBJ2-1
V: TRBV30
D: TRBD2
size: .
CDR3: CAWGPALSGGYNEQFF
DNA: TGTGCCTGGGGACCCGCGCTAAGCGGGGGCTACAATGAGCAGTTCTTC

J: TRBJ2-2
V: TRBV7-8
D: TRBD2
size: .
CDR3: CASRPGLADTGELFF
DNA: TGTGCCAGCAGACCGGGACTAGCGGACACCGGGGAGCTGTTTTTT

J: TRBJ2-7
V: TRBV3-1/TRBV3-2
D: TRBD1
size: .
CDR3: CASSQAGTGAEQYF
DNA: TGTGCCAGCAGCCAAGCCGGGACAGGGGCCGAGCAGTACTTC

J: TRBJ1-2
V: TRBV19
D: TRBD1
size: .
CDR3: CASSQQTGVYGYTF
DNA: TGTGCCAGTAGTCAGCAGACAGGGGTCTATGGCTACACCTTC

J: TRBJ1-6
V: TRBV19
D: .
size: .
CDR3: CASSTGSRGYNNSPLHF
DNA: TGTGCCAGTAGTACCGGCTCCAGGGGATACAATAATTCACCCCTCCACTTT

J: TRBJ1-5
V: TRBV1
D: .
size: .
CDR3: CTSSQVLRQGDNQPQHF
DNA: TGCACCAGCAGCCAAGTGCTACGACAGGGAGACAATCAGCCCCAGCATTTT

J: TRBJ1-6
V: TRBV11-3
D: .
size: once
CDR3: CASRLTGGASSPLHF
DNA: TGTGCCAGCAGACTGACTGGGGGGGCAAGTTCACCCCTCCACTTT

J: TRBJ2-7
V: TRBV2
D: .
size: few
CDR3: CASSFSAHETYEQYF
DNA: TGTGCCAGCAGTTTTAGCGCCCATGAAACCTACGAGCAGTACTTC

J: TRBJ1-2
V: TRBV19
D: TRBD1
size: .
CDR3: CASSRQGRGDGYTF
DNA: TGTGCCAGTAGTCGACAGGGCAGAGGCGATGGCTACACCTTC

J: TRBJ2-2
V: TRBV11-2
D: .
size: .
CDR3: CASSLVAATNTGELFF
DNA: TGTGCCAGCAGCCTAGTAGCGGCCACGAACACCGGGGAGCTGTTTTTT

J: TRBJ2-2
V: TRBV9
D: .
size: .
CDR3: CASSVVGGLSTGELFF
DNA: TGTGCCAGCAGCGTAGTAGGAGGGTTGAGCACCGGGGAGCTGTTTTTT

J: TRBJ1-2
V: TRBV19
D: .
size: .
CDR3: CASRGQTLSYGYTF
DNA: TGTGCCAGTAGAGGACAGACACTGAGTTATGGCTACACCTTC

J: TRBJ1-6
V: TRBV10-3
D: TRBD1
size: .
CDR3: CAISEFTGQGRSPLHF
DNA: TGTGCCATCAGTGAGTTTACGGGACAGGGTCGTTCACCCCTCCACTTT

J: TRBJ2-7
V: TRBV5-1
D: TRBD1
size: .
CDR3: CASSLTTGTYEQYF
DNA: TGCGCCAGCAGCCTAACGACAGGGACCTACGAGCAGTACTTC

J: TRBJ1-6
V: TRBV3-1/TRBV3-2
D: TRBD1
size: .
CDR3: CASSRGQSNSPLHF
DNA: TGTGCCAGCAGCCGGGGACAGAGTAATTCACCCCTCCACTTT

J: TRBJ1-2
V: TRBV10-3
D: TRBD1
size: .
CDR3: CAINPGQEFYGYTF
DNA: TGTGCCATCAATCCGGGACAGGAATTCTATGGCTACACCTTC

J: TRBJ1-4
V: TRBV30
D: TRBD1
size: .
CDR3: CAWTGTAGLNEKLFF
DNA: TGTGCCTGGACCGGGACAGCGGGCCTTAATGAAAAACTGTTTTTT

J: TRBJ2-1
V: TRBV15
D: TRBD1
size: few
CDR3: CATRDSNNEQFF
DNA: TGTGCCACAAGGGACAGCAACAATGAGCAGTTCTTC

J: TRBJ1-2
V: TRBV7-9
D: .
size: .
CDR3: CASSRTAQINYGYTF
DNA: TGTGCCAGCAGCCGGACAGCGCAAATAAACTATGGCTACACCTTC

J: TRBJ1-5
V: TRBV12-5
D: .
size: .
CDR3: CASAEGNQPQHF
DNA: TGTGCTAGTGCTGAGGGCAATCAGCCCCAGCATTTT

J: TRBJ2-1
V: TRBV9
D: .
size: .
CDR3: CASSVVGASSYNEQFF
DNA: TGTGCCAGCAGCGTAGTAGGGGCCAGCTCCTACAATGAGCAGTTCTTC

J: TRBJ2-1
V: TRBV18
D: TRBD2
size: few
CDR3: CASSPQGAGGSYNEQFF
DNA: TGTGCCAGCTCACCGCAGGGTGCGGGAGGGTCCTACAATGAGCAGTTCTTC

J: TRBJ1-4
V: TRBV19
D: TRBD1
size: .
CDR3: CASRSVGTGKEKLFF
DNA: TGTGCCAGTAGAAGCGTGGGGACAGGGAAAGAAAAACTGTTTTTT

J: TRBJ1-2
V: TRBV9
D: .
size: .
CDR3: CASSVVALNYGYTF
DNA: TGTGCCAGCAGCGTAGTGGCCCTTAACTATGGCTACACCTTC

J: TRBJ2-7
V: TRBV5-1
D: TRBD1
size: .
CDR3: CASSLNPGQGAEQYF
DNA: TGCGCCAGCAGCTTGAACCCGGGACAGGGGGCCGAGCAGTACTTC

J: TRBJ1-6
V: TRBV19
D: .
size: .
CDR3: CASSIANSPLHF
DNA: TGTGCCAGTAGTATCGCGAATTCACCCCTCCACTTT

J: TRBJ2-3
V: TRBV18
D: TRBD2
size: .
CDR3: CASSPGLESSTDTQYF
DNA: TGTGCCAGCTCACCAGGACTAGAATCTAGCACAGATACGCAGTATTTT

J: TRBJ2-7
V: TRBV5-6
D: .
size: .
CDR3: CASSSTRGEQYF
DNA: TGTGCCAGCAGCTCCACCCGGGGCGAGCAGTACTTC

J: TRBJ1-6
V: TRBV18
D: .
size: .
CDR3: CASMDSPNSNSPLHF
DNA: TGTGCCAGCATGGACAGCCCAAACTCAAATTCACCCCTCCACTTT

J: TRBJ1-5
V: TRBV7-9
D: .
size: .
CDR3: CASSGGADSVYSNQPQHF
DNA: TGTGCCAGCAGCGGGGGGGCAGATTCTGTTTATAGCAATCAGCCCCAGCATTTT

J: TRBJ2-7
V: TRBV27
D: .
size: .
CDR3: CASSLNSLGDYEQYF
DNA: TGTGCCAGCAGTTTAAATTCGTTAGGGGACTACGAGCAGTACTTC

J: TRBJ1-1
V: TRBV3-1/TRBV3-2
D: .
size: once
CDR3: CASSQGFVDTEAFF
DNA: TGTGCCAGCAGCCAAGGCTTTGTAGACACTGAAGCTTTCTTT

J: TRBJ2-7
V: TRBV7-9
D: .
size: .
CDR3: CASSRIAEPWEQYF
DNA: TGTGCCAGCAGCCGCATAGCGGAGCCCTGGGAGCAGTACTTC